This passage covers 8 T cell receptor beta chains from one sample sequenced in a study of molecular identifiers for immune sequencing clone quantification. TCRdb re-called the PCR reads through MiXCR, storing one row per CDR3 protein. The sample shows hundreds of thousands of distinct CDR3 sequences, around 25% of them seen only once. Sequencing used naive CD8+ T cells from blood, with Jurkat cell RNA spiked in. The subset was: FACS-sorted CD8+CD4-CCR7+CD45RA+ naive T cells. These TCRs come from a human donor in good health. Some libraries in this study had Jurkat cell RNA spiked in.

CDR3 loop: CASSVETGTREQYF. The CDR3, as DNA: TGTGCCAGCAGCGTAGAGACCGGGACGAGGGAGCAGTACTTC. J is TRBJ2-7 and V is TRBV13; D is tentatively TRBD1 or TRBD2 (5 bases each). The germline V gene encodes CDR1 PRHDT and CDR2 FYEKMQ (reference sequence). The V end was cut by 5 bases, the J end by 7 bases, with 18 bases between. This CDR3 has 14 amino acids.

This clonotype was seen a handful of times. V and J are TRBV30 and TRBJ2-7; no definite D call. Germline CDR1 GTSNPN, CDR2 SVGIG (reference sequence). This CDR3 has 11 residues. V shed 5 bases and J shed 0 bases, with 5 bases lying between them. CDR3 sequence reads: CAWGHSYEQYF. Written as DNA, the CDR3 is TGTGCCTGGGGGCACTCCTACGAGCAGTACTTC.

This clonotype was recorded at least ten times. This chain uses TRBV2 with TRBJ2-3, with a weak D call TRBD1 (6 bases). The CDR3 loop spans 16 amino acids. Trimming removed 6 bases at V and 6 bases at J, with 22 bases between. The germline CDR1 and CDR2 sequences are SNHLY and FYNNEI. Written as DNA, the CDR3 is TGTGCCAGCAGGCCTACGGACAGAAAAGGACTTGATACGCAGTATTTT. This codes for CASRPTDRKGLDTQYF.

The V and J genes are TRBV19 and TRBJ2-2; 7 nucleotides agree with TRBD1. J was trimmed by 1 base and V by 4 bases; bases with no gene match: 3. This CDR3 comprises 15 residues. CDR1 LNHDA and CDR2 SQIVND come from the germline V gene (reference sequence). In DNA, the CDR3 is TGTGCCAGTAGTAAACGACAGGGGAACACCGGGGAGCTGTTTTTT. It specifies CASSKRQGNTGELFF.

The CDR3 bases are TGTGCCAGCAGCCACGCCCGGGGGACGGAAGAGACCCAGTACTTC. Translating it yields CASSHARGTEETQYF. The V gene is TRBV13, the J gene TRBJ2-5; D perhaps matches TRBD2 (6 bases). Trimming stripped 5 bases from V and 3 bases from J, with 16 bases between. This CDR3 is 15 amino acids long. The germline gives CDR1 PRHDT, CDR2 FYEKMQ (reference sequence).

V usage is TRBV7-9 and J usage is TRBJ1-4; 7 positions agree with TRBD1. Germline lookup yields CDR1 SEHNR and CDR2 FQNEAQ (reference sequence). The CDR3 covers 17 residues. Germline trimming cut 0 bases from V and 2 bases from J; bases unmatched to any gene: 6. The CDR3 reads CASSLAQGVATNEKLFF. CDR3 coding DNA: TGTGCCAGCAGCTTAGCGCAGGGGGTGGCCACTAATGAAAAACTGTTTTTT.

About this clonotype: Being one base from a much bigger clone, this may be a read error. The V and J genes are TRBV4-1 and TRBJ2-7; TRBD1 might be the D (6 bases). CDR1 and CDR2 from the germline V gene are MGHRA and YSYEKL. Trimming stripped 4 bases from V and 2 bases from J, with 15 bases between. CDR3 length equals 15 residues. The CDR3 bases are TGCGCCAGCAGCCGCCAAACAGGGCCGGCCTACGAGCAGTACTTC. As protein: CASSRQTGPAYEQYF.

This clonotype was recorded a few times. The chain has TRBV10-1 and TRBJ2-3; D is unresolved. CDR1 is WNHNN and CDR2 is SYGVQD in the germline V gene (reference sequence). The CDR3 contains 13 residues. Trimming stripped 10 bases from V and 3 bases from J, with 14 bases between. The CDR3 bases are TGCGCCACCCAGGTTGGAGCAACAGATACGCAGTATTTT. Protein: CATQVGATDTQYF.